Below, 9 T cell receptor beta chains from the same sample are listed, as sequenced in a study of neoadjuvant anti-PD-1 for oral cavity cancer. Sequencing was performed with immunoSEQ multiplex PCR; in TCRdb, only in-frame clones are kept and a portion is missing. Of some 16,000 clones listed, roughly two thirds are singletons. Sample: PBMCs, taken before nivolumab (anti-PD-1) treatment. The receptors were gathered from a person aged 35-80 years with oral cavity squamous cell carcinoma.

V and J are TRBV4-1 and TRBJ2-7, with D maybe TRBD1 (6 bases). Germline loops: CDR1 MGHRA, CDR2 YSYEKL. Trimming pared 1 base from V and 2 bases from J, leaving 15 bases between. This CDR3 comprises 16 residues. The CDR3 DNA reads as TGCGCCAGCAGCCAAGGGGATACAGGGTGGGCCTACGAGCAGTACTTC. Translating gives CASSQGDTGWAYEQYF.

CDR3 coding DNA: TGTGCCAGTAGTCTGGGACTAGCGGGCCCCAGCTCCTACGAGCAGTACTTC. It specifies CASSLGLAGPSSYEQYF. V and J are TRBV19 and TRBJ2-7; 12 positions match TRBD2. This CDR3 spans 17 amino acids. Per germline, CDR1 LNHDA and CDR2 SQIVND (reference sequence). V trimming: 5 bases; J trimming: 0 bases; junction bases outside the gene matches: 8.

This clone appeared a single time. CDR3 sequence reads: CASSLSTSGAGGQETQYF. Here the CDR3 DNA reads TGCGCCAGCAGCTTGTCGACTAGCGGGGCGGGGGGCCAAGAGACCCAGTACTTC. The J gene is TRBJ2-5, the V gene TRBV5-1; 11 bases fit TRBD2. V lost 1 base to trimming and J lost 1 base; unmatched junction nucleotides: 9. CDR3 length: 18 residues. Germline V CDR1 and CDR2: SGHRS, YFSETQ.

This clone occurred a few times. The chain carries TRBV10-3 and TRBJ2-7, with D uncertain. The CDR3 loop spans 12 amino acids. The V gene's germline CDR1 is ENHRY and CDR2 SYGVKD. The V end was cut by 3 bases, the J end by 9 bases, with 12 bases between. CDR3 protein: CAISDSDVAQYF. CDR3 nucleotides: TGTGCCATCAGTGATTCCGACGTTGCGCAGTACTTC.

The chain employs TRBV5-1 and TRBJ2-1; perhaps TRBD2 as D (6 bases). Trimming pared 5 bases from V and 7 bases from J, leaving 16 bases between. Germline assignment: CDR1 SGHRS and CDR2 YFSETQ. The CDR3 spans 14 residues. CDR3 in amino acids: CASSYGTGGNEQFF. In DNA form, the CDR3 reads TGCGCCAGCAGTTACGGGACCGGGGGAAATGAGCAGTTCTTC.

This clone was counted a few times. Because it lacks the conserved phenylalanine or tryptophan at the end, this CDR3 is likely a read error. The DNA is left out, because the CDR3 cannot be placed on it with certainty; the CDR3 is given as TCRdb lists it. V gene TRBV7-9 combines with J gene TRBJ2-7; the tabulated D call, TRBD2, remains unverified against the DNA. The CDR3 length equals 12 residues, ends included. Germline values: CDR1 SEHNR, CDR2 FQNEAQ (reference sequence). The CDR3 loop reads CASSPPGGRARY.

V and J are TRBV6-1 and TRBJ2-5, with D unresolved. This CDR3 has 11 amino acids. V lost 7 bases to trimming and J lost 4 bases, with 7 bases between them. Germline CDR1 MNHNS, CDR2 SASEGT. CDR3 sequence reads: CASTSRETQYF. CDR3 nucleotide sequence: TGTGCCAGCACCAGTCGAGAGACCCAGTACTTC.

The V call is TRBV5-4, the J call TRBJ2-1; 12 nucleotides match TRBD2. The CDR3 loop spans 17 amino acids. V lost 2 bases and J lost 9; bases outside the gene matches: 12. The germline gives CDR1 SGHNT, CDR2 YYREEE (reference sequence). The DNA of the CDR3 is TGTGCCAGCAGCTTTTCCAGGGGGCTAGCGGGAGGGGGTGAGCAGTTCTTC. It specifies CASSFSRGLAGGGEQFF.

This clone was detected only a few times. V usage is TRBV5-4 and J usage is TRBJ1-1; D may be TRBD1 (5 bases). The ends were cut back, 4 bases at V and 10 bases at J, with 17 bases in the middle. Germline V gene lookup returns CDR1 SGHNT and CDR2 YYREEE (reference sequence). This CDR3 is 13 amino acids long. CDR3 amino acids: CASSPDMGEGAFF. CDR3 bases: TGTGCCAGCAGCCCCGATATGGGGGAAGGAGCTTTCTTT.